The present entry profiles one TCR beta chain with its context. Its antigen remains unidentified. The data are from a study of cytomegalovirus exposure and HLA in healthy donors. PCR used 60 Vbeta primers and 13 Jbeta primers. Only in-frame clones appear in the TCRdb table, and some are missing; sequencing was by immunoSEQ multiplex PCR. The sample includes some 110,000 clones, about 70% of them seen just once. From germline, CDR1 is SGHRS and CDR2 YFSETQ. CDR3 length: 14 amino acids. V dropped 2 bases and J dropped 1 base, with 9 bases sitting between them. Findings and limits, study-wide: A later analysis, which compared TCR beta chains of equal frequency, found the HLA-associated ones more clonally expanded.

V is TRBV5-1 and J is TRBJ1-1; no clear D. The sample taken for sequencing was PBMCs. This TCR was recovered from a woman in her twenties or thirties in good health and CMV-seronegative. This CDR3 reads CASSLRQANTEAFF. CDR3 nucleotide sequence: TGCGCCAGCAGCTTAAGGCAGGCGAACACTGAAGCTTTCTTT.